The 28 T cell receptor beta chains given below trace back to one sample, sequenced in a study of spatial heterogeneity in lung cancer. Time point specified: blood at routine non-recurrence follow-up after resection. Extraction of whole RNA from tumor, nontumor lung or frozen PBMC preceded unsorted sequencing. TCRdb recomputed calls from the 5' RACE reads with MiXCR, one row per CDR3 protein. The sample yields around 110,000 distinct CDR3 sequences, more than 10% seen once. The sequencing here drew on PBMCs, taken at follow-up. The receptors shown here come from a male donor with early-stage non-small cell lung cancer.

This clonotype has a count of ten or more. V and J are TRBV5-8 and TRBJ1-2; D ambiguous. V dropped 1 base and J dropped 2 bases, with 9 bases sitting between them. Germline assignment: CDR1 SGHTS and CDR2 YDEGEE. CDR3 length equals 14 residues. The DNA of the CDR3 is TGTGCCAGCAGCTTGACCCATTTAAACTATGGCTACACCTTC. It yields the protein CASSLTHLNYGYTF.

This clonotype has more than one count but fewer than ten. The chain has TRBV20-1 and TRBJ2-3, with 9 bases matching TRBD1. Germline CDR1 and CDR2: DFQATT and SNEGSKA (reference sequence). The CDR3 sequence is 15 residues long. V lost 0 bases and J lost 14; bases outside the gene matches: 15. CDR3: CSARDGGTGTTLRYF. DNA of the CDR3: TGCAGTGCTAGAGATGGGGGGACAGGGACCACCCTGCGGTATTTT.

The chain recombines TRBV3-1 with TRBJ2-5, with 7 bases matching TRBD1. The CDR3 totals 13 residues. Germline V gene lookup returns CDR1 LGHDT and CDR2 YNNKEL (reference sequence). With V trimmed by 1 base and J by 6 bases, 2 bases remained unmatched. The CDR3 DNA follows: TGTGCCAGCAGCCAAGGACAGGGCAAGACCCAGTACTTC. Translated, it gives CASSQGQGKTQYF.

This clonotype was detected only a few times. This chain joins TRBV29-1 and TRBJ2-7; TRBD2 matches 7 bases. Germline assignment: CDR1 SQVTM and CDR2 ANQGSEA. V shed 3 bases, J shed 6 bases, and the junction held 8 bases outside the gene matches. The CDR3 spans 13 residues. Here the CDR3 reads CSVDRGGTCEQYF. The CDR3 DNA reads as TGCAGCGTTGATCGCGGGGGAACCTGCGAGCAGTACTTC.

V gene TRBV25-1 combines with J gene TRBJ1-2; a possible D gene is TRBD1 (6 bases). V shed 5 bases and J shed 6 bases, with 19 bases lying between them. This CDR3 has 15 amino acids. CDR1 and CDR2 from the germline V gene are MGHDK and SYGVNS. The CDR3 protein is CASSSPAQGYHGYTF. Written as DNA, the CDR3 is TGTGCCAGCAGTAGTCCGGCACAGGGTTATCATGGCTACACCTTC.

This clonotype has only a few counts. This sequence joins TRBV5-4 and TRBJ2-3, with D possibly matching TRBD2 (7 bases). Trimming left V 4 bases short and J 3 bases short, with 24 bases between. This CDR3 contains 18 residues. Germline CDR1 reads SGHNT; CDR2 reads YYREEE (reference sequence). In nucleotides, the CDR3 is TGTGCCAGCAGCATGGGTGGCGGGGGCCTCCGGAGAACAGATACGCAGTATTTT. Its protein is CASSMGGGGLRRTDTQYF.

This clonotype was counted at least ten times. A junction end diverges from the germline sequence, so it may reflect a read error. The chain joins TRBV7-9 to TRBJ2-1; 7 bases agree with TRBD2. Germline lookup yields CDR1 SEHNR and CDR2 FQNEAQ (reference sequence). The CDR3 has 14 amino acids. The CDR3 spells CASSLGRDYDEQFF. The CDR3 DNA reads as TGTGCCAGCAGCTTAGGCAGGGACTACGATGAGCAGTTCTTC.

This rearrangement joins TRBV6-1 to TRBJ2-3, with D perhaps matching TRBD1 or TRBD2 (5 bases each). This CDR3 has 16 residues. Deletions cut 0 bases from V and 1 base from J, with 11 bases between. Per germline, CDR1 MNHNS and CDR2 SASEGT. The CDR3 loop is CASSEAGTTGTDTQYF. CDR3 bases: TGTGCCAGCAGTGAAGCGGGGACCACGGGCACAGATACGCAGTATTTT.

This clonotype was recorded once. An end of the junction does not agree with germline; a read error may underlie this. The gene calls are TRBV27 and TRBJ1-6; the D gene is possibly TRBD1 (5 bases). CDR3 length equals 19 residues. Germline CDR1 MNHEY, CDR2 SMNVEV (reference sequence). CDR3 in amino acids: CTSSGTGTLSRGYNSPLHF. The CDR3, as DNA: TGTACCAGCAGTGGAACCGGGACCCTCTCTCGGGGCTATAATTCACCCCTCCACTTT.

This clonotype was observed many times. The rearrangement links TRBV29-1 to TRBJ1-2, with D maybe TRBD1 (6 bases). The CDR3 contains 14 residues. Trimming left V 8 bases short and J 2 bases short, with 18 bases between. Per germline, CDR1 SQVTM and CDR2 ANQGSEA. CDR3 sequence reads: CSPEQGMTNYGYTF. Written as DNA, the CDR3 is TGCAGCCCTGAACAGGGCATGACCAACTATGGCTACACCTTC.

This clonotype was seen only a few times. The gene calls are TRBV7-6 and TRBJ1-1; 7 nucleotides agree with TRBD1. There are 16 residues in the CDR3. The J segment lost 0 bases and the V segment lost 2 bases, leaving 6 bases of the junction unmatched. Per germline, CDR1 SGHVS and CDR2 FNYEAQ. The CDR3 is CASSLWVGQMNTEAFF. The DNA for the CDR3 is TGTGCCAGCAGCTTATGGGTGGGACAGATGAACACTGAAGCTTTCTTT.

This clonotype was seen ten or more times. The rearrangement uses TRBV29-1 and TRBJ2-5; the D is unclear. The length of the CDR3 is 15 residues. V dropped 4 bases and J dropped 3 bases, with 18 bases sitting between them. Germline V gene lookup returns CDR1 SQVTM and CDR2 ANQGSEA. Here the CDR3 reads CSVAARLDLEETQYF. The CDR3 DNA sequence: TGCAGCGTTGCCGCACGTCTGGACCTCGAAGAGACCCAGTACTTC.

This clonotype turned up a few times. The chain has TRBV18 and TRBJ2-7; 7 bases agree with TRBD2. CDR1 is KGHSH, CDR2 LQKENI, per germline. The CDR3 sequence is 16 residues long. The J segment lost 2 bases and the V segment lost 4 bases, leaving 11 bases of the junction unmatched. The CDR3 coding sequence is TGTGCCAGCTCACGCTCGTACCGGGGGGATACCTACGAGCAGTACTTC. It translates to CASSRSYRGDTYEQYF.

This clonotype was picked up a small number of times. The V and J genes are TRBV9 and TRBJ2-3; tentative D call: TRBD2 (5 bases). Trimming removed 0 bases from V and 6 bases from J, with 14 bases in between. The CDR3 extends over 15 amino acids. The germline CDR1 and CDR2 sequences are SGDLS and YYNGEE. The CDR3 spells CASSVATVRGDTQYF. CDR3 sequence (DNA): TGTGCCAGCAGCGTAGCGACGGTTCGAGGGGATACGCAGTATTTT.

The V and J genes are TRBV6-5 and TRBJ1-1; weak D call: TRBD1 (6 bases). Per the germline V gene, CDR1 is MNHEY and CDR2 is SVGAGI. This CDR3 comprises 15 residues. Trimming pared 2 bases from V and 4 bases from J, leaving 14 bases between. This CDR3 reads CASSYVAGAGTEAFF. The CDR3 DNA reads as TGTGCCAGCAGTTACGTCGCAGGGGCTGGCACTGAAGCTTTCTTT.

The chain recombines TRBV23-1 with TRBJ2-5, with TRBD1 identical over 7 bases. TRBV23-1 is filed as an ORF, its function uncertain. Germline trimming cut 3 bases from V and 2 bases from J; bases unmatched to any gene: 3. The CDR3 sequence is 14 residues long. The CDR3 sequence is CASSHGTDQETQYF. CDR3 DNA sequence: TGCGCCAGCAGTCACGGGACAGATCAAGAGACCCAGTACTTC.

This chain uses TRBV20-1 with TRBJ1-4, with 7 bases matching TRBD1. Looked up from germline, CDR1 is DFQATT and CDR2 is SNEGSKA (reference sequence). Trimming at V came to 5 bases and at J to 5 bases, leaving 8 bases not matched to a gene. The CDR3 loop spans 14 amino acids. CDR3 DNA sequence: TGCAGTGCTCAACAGGGGACAGCCAATGAAAAACTGTTTTTT. As protein: CSAQQGTANEKLFF.

This clonotype was counted between two and nine times. The chain carries TRBV9 and TRBJ1-6; D gene unclear. This CDR3 region has 15 residues. CDR1 and CDR2 from the germline V gene are SGDLS and YYNGEE. V lost 3 bases, J lost 0 bases, and 7 bases lay in between. CDR3 amino acids: CASSASGSYNSPLHF. Written as DNA, the CDR3 is TGTGCCAGCAGCGCCAGCGGCTCCTATAATTCACCCCTCCACTTT. Supplemented by reference TRBV9 and TRBJ1-6, the full variable domain reads DSGVTQTPKHLITATGQRVTLRCSPRSGDLSVYWYQQSLDQGLQFLIQYYNGEERAKGNILERFSAQQFPDLHSELNLSSLELGDSALYFCASSASGSYNSPLHFGNGTRLTVT.

This chain uses TRBV20-1 with TRBJ1-1; D gene uncertain. The V end was cut by 5 bases, the J end by 1 base, with 11 bases between. This CDR3 has 13 amino acids. Germline V gene sequence: CDR1 DFQATT, CDR2 SNEGSKA (reference sequence). The CDR3 protein is CSASPVANTEAFF. CDR3 in DNA: TGCAGTGCTTCCCCTGTGGCGAACACTGAAGCTTTCTTT.

In its sample, this clonotype was seen many times. The V call is TRBV28, the J call TRBJ1-5, with D perhaps matching TRBD1 (5 bases). Trimming removed 2 bases from V and 3 bases from J, with 14 bases in between. The CDR3 contains 16 residues. Germline V CDR1 and CDR2: MDHEN, SYDVKM. CDR3 nucleotide sequence: TGTGCCAGCAGTTTACTATCCCCAGGGCCCAATCAGCCCCAGCATTTT. The encoded protein is CASSLLSPGPNQPQHF.

The chain recombines TRBV27 with TRBJ1-5; D uncertain. This CDR3 is 14 amino acids long. V lost 0 bases and J lost 6, with 9 bases in between. Germline CDR1 MNHEY, CDR2 SMNVEV (reference sequence). CDR3 loop: CASSLSLFAQPQHF. The DNA for the CDR3 is TGTGCCAGCAGTTTATCCCTCTTTGCTCAGCCCCAGCATTTT.

The rearrangement joins TRBV6-2 or TRBV6-3 to TRBJ2-5; TRBD2 aligns across 8 bases. J was trimmed by 2 bases and V by 2 bases; bases with no gene match: 7. Germline V gene lookup returns CDR1 MNHEY and CDR2 SVGEGT. The CDR3 is 16 residues long. The CDR3 loop reads CASSYGLAGSQETQYF. DNA for the CDR3: TGTGCCAGCAGTTACGGGTTAGCGGGGTCACAAGAGACCCAGTACTTC.

Only a few counts were recorded for this clonotype. The genes are TRBV4-1 and TRBJ2-2; D possibly corresponds to TRBD2 (6 bases). This CDR3 is built from 15 residues. Germline V gene data show CDR1 as MGHRA and CDR2 as YSYEKL. Trimming took 1 base from V and 0 from J, leaving 6 bases between them. The CDR3 protein is CASSQGGANTGELFF. CDR3 DNA: TGCGCCAGCAGCCAAGGGGGGGCGAACACCGGGGAGCTGTTTTTT.

In its sample, this clonotype was seen many times. The chain carries TRBV5-1 and TRBJ2-1, with TRBD2 identical over 8 bases. Trimming cost V 4 bases and J 6 bases; bases outside gene matches: 0. The CDR3 is 12 residues long. The germline V gene encodes CDR1 SGHRS and CDR2 YFSETQ. The CDR3, as DNA: TGCGCCAGCAGCCGGGAGGGCAATGAGCAGTTCTTC. Protein sequence: CASSREGNEQFF. The variable domain in full, completed from reference TRBV5-1 and TRBJ2-1, reads KAGVTQTPRYLIKTRGQQVTLSCSPISGHRSVSWYQQTPGQGLQFLFEYFSETQRNKGNFPGRFSGRQFSNSRSEMNVSTLELGDSALYLCASSREGNEQFFGPGTRLTVL.

In this sample, this clonotype turned up a few times. J is TRBJ1-6 and V is TRBV4-3; 7 bases match TRBD1. CDR1 and CDR2 from the germline V gene are LGHNA and YSLEER. V lost 8 bases, J lost 5 bases, and 9 bases stayed unmatched. The CDR3 consists of 15 residues. This chain's CDR3 is CASGRDRGNNSPLHF. The DNA of the CDR3 is TGCGCCAGCGGAAGGGACAGAGGCAATAATTCACCCCTCCACTTT.

CDR3 DNA sequence: TGTGCCACCAGTGGTGGGCAGGGCTACAATGAGCAGTTCTTC. Translation gives CATSGGQGYNEQFF. The chain is built from TRBV24-1 and TRBJ2-1, with D perhaps TRBD1 (5 bases). The CDR3 loop spans 14 amino acids. Trimming left V 5 bases short and J 3 bases short, with 10 bases between. The germline CDR1 and CDR2 sequences are KGHDR and SFDVKD.

This rearrangement joins TRBV2 to TRBJ2-6; D unclear. Between the trimmed V and J ends, which lost 6 bases and 0 bases, there was a span of 6 bases. The CDR3 spans 14 residues. Germline CDR1 and CDR2: SNHLY and FYNNEI. The CDR3 DNA sequence: TGTGCCAGCAGATTCAGCTCTGGGGCCAACGTCCTGACTTTC. This sequence encodes CASRFSSGANVLTF. The complete variable domain, with remaining parts taken from reference TRBV2 and TRBJ2-6, reads EPEVTQTPSHQVTQMGQEVILRCVPISNHLYFYWYRQILGQKVEFLVSFYNNEISEKSEIFDDQFSVERPDGSNFTLKIRSTKLEDSAMYFCASRFSSGANVLTFGAGSRLTVL.

The chain has TRBV9 and TRBJ1-5; a possible D gene is TRBD1 (5 bases). The germline V gene has CDR1 SGDLS and CDR2 YYNGEE. The CDR3 contains 15 residues. Trimming cost V 0 bases and J 6 bases, with 13 bases left between them. The CDR3: CASSVEPQGGQPQHF. The DNA for the CDR3 is TGTGCCAGCAGCGTAGAACCCCAGGGAGGTCAGCCCCAGCATTTT.